The 21 T cell receptor beta chains presented below share a single source sample, sequenced in a study of CD8 T cells in ankylosing spondylitis (dated by TCRdb to between 2016 and 2019). The paper's findings and limits, for the study overall: A TCR beta motif of about 8 highly homologous amino acid variants appeared characteristic of blood from ankylosing spondylitis patients.

These receptors' targets are unknown. Library preparation used 5' RACE. Sequencing was carried out with an Illumina HiSeq 2500. The raw public reads went through TCRdb reprocessing: fastp at Q25, MiXCR clone calling, in-frame beta chains kept. Each CDR3 protein appears once, grouped with its most common genes and DNA. For this sample the table gives fewer than 750,000 distinct CDR3 sequences, of which about 20% were detected only once. About 19% of the sample comes from the top ten. The source material was blood, either unsorted or a sorted T cell fraction (not recorded which). These receptors all stem from a male donor with ankylosing spondylitis.

This clonotype was seen a handful of times. V gene TRBV6-5 combines with J gene TRBJ2-5; 7 bases agree with TRBD1. V dropped 0 bases and J dropped 4; count of bases not matched to a gene: 2. The V gene's germline CDR1 is MNHEY and CDR2 SVGAGI. The CDR3 is 14 residues long. The CDR3 loop is CASSYSGGVETQYF. DNA for the CDR3: TGTGCCAGCAGTTACTCAGGGGGCGTAGAGACCCAGTACTTC.

The V gene is TRBV11-2, the J gene TRBJ2-5, with unresolved D. Germline CDR1 and CDR2: SGHAT and FQNNGV. The germline V and J ends were trimmed by 2 bases and 1 base, with 8 bases remaining between them. This CDR3 is 14 amino acids long. The CDR3 DNA reads as TGTGCCAGCAGCTTAAGACATCCCCAAGAGACCCAGTACTTC. Translated, it gives CASSLRHPQETQYF.

This clonotype was picked up a small number of times. V is TRBV20-1 and J is TRBJ2-7, with 8 positions matching TRBD1. Trimming cost V 4 bases and J 1 base; bases outside gene matches: 9. The CDR3 contains 15 residues. Germline V lookup: CDR1 DFQATT, CDR2 SNEGSKA (reference sequence). The CDR3 sequence is CSAMHGTGGSYEQYF. DNA of the CDR3: TGCAGTGCTATGCACGGGACAGGAGGTTCCTACGAGCAGTACTTC.

The genes are TRBV12-3 or TRBV12-4 and TRBJ2-5; D not certain. The V end was cut by 1 base, the J end by 9 bases, with 12 bases between. The CDR3 is 13 amino acids. The CDR3 loop is CASSLGSTASQYF. CDR3 coding DNA: TGTGCCAGCAGTTTAGGGAGTACGGCGTCCCAGTACTTC.

This chain links TRBV11-3 with TRBJ1-6, with TRBD1 matching over 9 bases. CDR3 size: 16 residues. In germline, CDR1 is SGHNT, CDR2 YENEEA. The V segment lost 5 bases and the J segment 8 bases; nucleotides outside the gene matches: 10. The CDR3 is CASSRLTRDRDSPLHF. CDR3 DNA sequence: TGTGCCAGCAGCCGACTAACCCGGGACAGGGATTCACCCCTCCACTTT.

This clonotype occurred many times. The chain links TRBV5-6 to TRBJ2-1, with 7 bases identical to TRBD2. This CDR3 contains 16 residues. Per germline, CDR1 SGHDT and CDR2 YYEEEE. V gave up 0 bases and J gave up 2 bases; unmatched junction bases: 5. In nucleotides, the CDR3 is TGTGCCAGCAGCTTGGGCGGGGAGGGAGCCTACAATGAGCAGTTCTTC. Its translation: CASSLGGEGAYNEQFF.

The chain recombines TRBV28 with TRBJ2-7; D might be TRBD2 (6 bases). V lost 7 bases and J 1 base, leaving 17 bases between the germline ends. From germline, CDR1 is MDHEN and CDR2 SYDVKM. There are 15 residues in the CDR3. Here the CDR3 reads CASTPAGGLSYEQYF. CDR3 DNA: TGTGCCAGCACCCCCGCAGGAGGGCTTTCCTACGAGCAGTACTTC. Full variable domain (rest looked up from reference TRBV28 and TRBJ2-7): DVKVTQSSRYLVKRTGEKVFLECVQDMDHENMFWYRQDPGLGLRLIYFSYDVKMKEKGDIPEGYSVSREKKERFSLILESASTNQTSMYLCASTPAGGLSYEQYFGPGTRLTVT.

This clonotype was recorded a few times. This chain uses TRBV2 with TRBJ1-1; D remains unclear. Germline V gene sequence: CDR1 SNHLY, CDR2 FYNNEI. This CDR3 contains 13 residues. The V and J ends lost 5 bases and 0 bases respectively, with 7 bases between them. The CDR3 region is CASSTKLNTEAFF. For the CDR3, the DNA is TGTGCCAGCAGTACAAAGTTGAACACTGAAGCTTTCTTT.

This clonotype has more than one count but fewer than ten. The gene calls are TRBV9 and TRBJ2-1; 9 bases are shared with TRBD2. Germline V lookup: CDR1 SGDLS, CDR2 YYNGEE. V lost 3 bases, J lost 6 bases, and 7 bases stayed unmatched. This CDR3 contains 15 residues. The CDR3 spells CASSAGTSRFNEQFF. Here the CDR3 DNA reads TGTGCCAGCAGCGCAGGGACTAGCCGGTTCAATGAGCAGTTCTTC.

This clonotype turned up a few times. The V call is TRBV21-1, the J call TRBJ2-6; the table names TRBD1, a call not compared with the DNA. TRBV21-1 is described as a pseudogene. The CDR3 covers 17 residues. The DNA of the CDR3 is TGTGCCAGCCAACCTGGTAGGGGGCGATCGGGGGCCAACGTCCTGACTTTC. It codes for CASQPGRGRSGANVLTF.

The sample holds many counts of this clonotype. V and J are TRBV12-3 or TRBV12-4 and TRBJ2-2, with 8 bases that match TRBD2. J gave up 7 bases and V 8 bases, and 15 bases lay outside the gene matches. CDR3 length equals 16 residues. The CDR3 region has the DNA TGTGCCAGCGGCCGATTGAGCGGGAGAGGGATCGGGGAGCTGTTTTTT. It codes for CASGRLSGRGIGELFF.

V is TRBV2 and J is TRBJ1-2; D remains ambiguous. The V gene lost 8 bases and the J gene lost 6 bases, with 16 bases spanning the gap. Per the germline V gene, CDR1 is SNHLY and CDR2 is FYNNEI. This CDR3 is built from 13 residues. The CDR3 coding sequence is TGTGCCAGCTCGACGGCATTTGGGGATGGCTACACCTTC. Its protein product is CASSTAFGDGYTF. Looking up the rest from reference TRBV2 and TRBJ1-2 gives the full variable domain: EPEVTQTPSHQVTQMGQEVILRCVPISNHLYFYWYRQILGQKVEFLVSFYNNEISEKSEIFDDQFSVERPDGSNFTLKIRSTKLEDSAMYFCASSTAFGDGYTFGSGTRLTVV.

This rearrangement joins TRBV7-3 to TRBJ2-3; 9 nucleotides match TRBD1. Losses at the gene ends were 5 bases for V and 4 bases for J; bases not matched to a gene: 13. Looked up from germline, CDR1 is SGHTA and CDR2 is FQGTGA. The length of the CDR3 is 17 residues. The CDR3 region has the DNA TGTGCCAGCAGCCCTCGGAGCCGGGGACAGGGTGCAGATACGCAGTATTTT. Its protein product is CASSPRSRGQGADTQYF.

This clonotype has only a few counts. V and J are TRBV16 and TRBJ1-5; D ambiguous. The CDR3 loop spans 15 amino acids. The V gene lost 0 bases and the J gene lost 1 base, with 7 bases spanning the gap. The V gene's germline CDR1 is KGHSY and CDR2 FQNENV. The CDR3 DNA sequence: TGTGCCAGCAGCCAATCATGGGGAAGCAATCAGCCCCAGCATTTT. Translating it yields CASSQSWGSNQPQHF.

V and J are TRBV9 and TRBJ1-1, with D unresolved. CDR1 SGDLS and CDR2 YYNGEE come from the germline V gene. Trimming pared 3 bases from V and 2 bases from J, leaving 14 bases between. The length of the CDR3 is 15 residues. The CDR3 is CASSASGRVNTEAFF. Here the CDR3 DNA reads TGTGCCAGCAGCGCCTCGGGGAGAGTTAACACTGAAGCTTTCTTT.

The chain links TRBV6-1 to TRBJ2-3; 9 bases are a match to TRBD2. The CDR3 has 14 amino acids. Trimming cost V 11 bases and J 7 bases; bases outside gene matches: 13. Germline lookup yields CDR1 MNHNS and CDR2 SASEGT. The CDR3 DNA is TGTGCCTCCTCGTTAGCGGGAGCCCTCTATACGCAGTATTTT. Protein product: CASSLAGALYTQYF.

J is TRBJ2-1 and V is TRBV6-5; a weak D match, TRBD1 (5 bases). Deletions cut 4 bases from V and 7 bases from J, with 23 bases between. The CDR3 length is 17 residues. Germline CDR1 and CDR2: MNHEY and SVGAGI. This CDR3 reads CASSSKRQLSRRNEQFF. CDR3 DNA: TGTGCCAGCAGTTCCAAGCGACAGCTCAGCAGGCGTAATGAGCAGTTCTTC.

This chain connects TRBV7-9 to TRBJ1-2; 7 positions agree with TRBD1. The CDR3 spans 13 residues. CDR1 is SEHNR and CDR2 is FQNEAQ in the germline V gene (reference sequence). V shed 5 bases and J 3 bases; nucleotides not matched to a gene: 3. CDR3 region: CASSVGQDYGYTF. The DNA of the CDR3 is TGTGCCAGCAGCGTAGGACAGGACTATGGCTACACCTTC.

This clonotype has a handful of counts. The chain has TRBV13 and TRBJ1-1; 9 bases line up with TRBD1. J was trimmed by 0 bases and V by 5 bases; bases with no gene match: 10. The CDR3 spans 17 residues. The germline CDR1 and CDR2 sequences are PRHDT and FYEKMQ (reference sequence). The CDR3 spells CASSGGQGFEMNTEAFF. The CDR3 region has the DNA TGTGCCAGCAGCGGAGGACAGGGGTTCGAAATGAACACTGAAGCTTTCTTT.

The V call is TRBV20-1, the J call TRBJ2-7; 9 bases fit TRBD1. Germline V gives CDR1 DFQATT, CDR2 SNEGSKA (reference sequence). With V trimmed by 5 bases and J by 0 bases, 14 bases remained unmatched. The CDR3 runs 17 residues. The CDR3 is CSAPDHRGLVSSYEQYF. The DNA for the CDR3 is TGCAGTGCTCCCGACCACAGGGGGCTAGTTTCCTCCTACGAGCAGTACTTC.

A few counts support this clonotype. CDR3 DNA: TGTGCCAGCAGTGCCCGGGCGGGGGGGGGTACTGAAGCTTTCTTT. Its translation: CASSARAGGGTEAFF. The chain joins TRBV2 to TRBJ1-1; tentative D call: TRBD1 (5 bases). The CDR3 extends over 15 amino acids. Trimming took off 4 bases at V and 5 bases at J, with 17 bases between the two ends. Germline V gene data show CDR1 as SNHLY and CDR2 as FYNNEI.